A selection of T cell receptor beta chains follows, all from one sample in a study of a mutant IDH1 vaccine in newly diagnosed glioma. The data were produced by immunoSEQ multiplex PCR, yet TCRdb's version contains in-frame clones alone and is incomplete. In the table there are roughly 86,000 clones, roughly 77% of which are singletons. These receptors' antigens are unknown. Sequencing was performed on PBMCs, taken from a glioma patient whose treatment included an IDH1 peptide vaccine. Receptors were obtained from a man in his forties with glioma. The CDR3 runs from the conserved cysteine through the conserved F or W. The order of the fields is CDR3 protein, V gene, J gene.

CDR3: CASPRGMNTEAFF
V: TRBV2
J: TRBJ1-1

CDR3: CASSLGLRGGDTQYF
V: TRBV5-1
J: TRBJ2-3

CDR3: CASRQHLLNEQYF
V: TRBV6-6
J: TRBJ2-7

CDR3: CAISTRDYNYEQYF
V: TRBV10-3
J: TRBJ2-7

CDR3: CASSPGLSSYNEQFF
V: TRBV4-3
J: TRBJ2-1

CDR3: CASSNPRGRQETQYF
V: TRBV18
J: TRBJ2-5

CDR3: CASSPGTAANQPQHF
V: TRBV7-9
J: TRBJ1-5

CDR3: CSASTSNEQFF
V: TRBV20-1
J: TRBJ2-1

CDR3: CAISEEGVRRTEAFF
V: TRBV10-3
J: TRBJ1-1

CDR3: CASSSGSRPGYNEQFF
V: TRBV5-8
J: TRBJ2-1

CDR3: CASSLVSHSEQYF
V: TRBV11-1
J: TRBJ2-7

CDR3: CASSHRDTEAFF
V: TRBV4-2
J: TRBJ1-1

CDR3: CASKWGTQYNEQFF
V: TRBV7-2
J: TRBJ2-1

CDR3: CASSQDRGTSSGEQFF
V: TRBV4-3
J: TRBJ2-1

CDR3: CASRITGTGTQPQHF
V: TRBV19
J: TRBJ1-5

CDR3: CASSFPGRESDTQYF
V: TRBV5-4
J: TRBJ2-3

CDR3: CASSLTGRGNQPQHF
V: TRBV5-6
J: TRBJ1-5

CDR3: CASSWRTGTNTDTQYF
V: TRBV6-5
J: TRBJ2-3

CDR3: CASSRGTGETEAFF
V: TRBV4-3
J: TRBJ1-1

CDR3: CASNPGGLASEQFF
V: TRBV19
J: TRBJ2-1

CDR3: CASSYSTVVNSPLHF
V: TRBV6-5
J: TRBJ1-6

CDR3: CASSLPGEIEQYF
V: TRBV7-2
J: NA

CDR3: CASSYSDRAAGNTIYF
V: TRBV6-5
J: TRBJ1-3

CDR3: CASSDLGTYGYTF
V: TRBV2
J: TRBJ1-2

CDR3: CASINSEGEQYF
V: TRBV19
J: TRBJ2-7

CDR3: CASSPEGTEAFF
V: TRBV7-8
J: TRBJ1-1

CDR3: CASSQYIGGNQPQHF
V: TRBV6-5
J: TRBJ1-5

CDR3: CASLGVGYEQYF
V: TRBV11-2
J: TRBJ2-7

CDR3: CSARGGGKLFF
V: TRBV20-1
J: TRBJ1-4

CDR3: CATMLGFNSYEQYF
V: TRBV28
J: TRBJ2-7

CDR3: CSASWTAAFF
V: TRBV20-1
J: TRBJ1-1

CDR3: CASSQGDLGQYGYTF
V: TRBV4-3
J: TRBJ1-2